The 8 T cell receptor beta chains reported below all come from one sample, sequenced in a study of blood T cell repertoires in COVID-19. TCRdb keeps only in-frame clones here, not all; method: immunoSEQ multiplex PCR. The table includes roughly 340,000 clones, 89% detected once. The source material was peripheral blood. Source of these receptors: a woman aged 30 to 39 with COVID-19, enrolled during active disease.

This sequence joins TRBV4-1 and TRBJ2-4; 13 nucleotides align to TRBD2. In germline, CDR1 is MGHRA, CDR2 YSYEKL. After removal of 4 bases from V and 4 bases from J, the junction contained 4 bases not matched to a gene. CDR3 size: 16 residues. The CDR3 protein is CASSPGTSGKKNIQYF. CDR3 nucleotides: TGCGCCAGCAGCCCCGGGACTAGCGGGAAAAAAAACATTCAGTACTTC.

This chain uses TRBV19 with TRBJ1-2; TRBD1 agrees at 11 bases. Germline assignment: CDR1 LNHDA and CDR2 SQIVND (reference sequence). The CDR3 runs 16 residues. V lost 5 bases and J lost 8; bases outside the gene matches: 13. The CDR3 coding sequence is TGTGCCAGTAGTTCCTTACAAGGACAGGGGGCGCGGGGCTACACCTTC. It encodes CASSSLQGQGARGYTF.

This clone was recorded once. This chain joins TRBV15 and TRBJ2-4; a weak D match, TRBD1 (5 bases). Per the germline V gene, CDR1 is LNHNV and CDR2 is YYDKDF (reference sequence). Trimming shortened V by 1 base and J by 2 bases, and 12 bases separated the two germline ends. This CDR3 region has 16 residues. The CDR3 DNA follows: TGTGCCACCAGCAGAGCAAGGGGAATAACCAAAAACATTCAGTACTTC. As protein: CATSRARGITKNIQYF.

The genes are TRBV18 and TRBJ2-1; 7 bases line up with TRBD2. This CDR3 has 16 amino acids. The junction had 10 bases not matched to a gene; V was cut back by 5 bases and J by 3 bases. Per germline, CDR1 KGHSH and CDR2 LQKENI. The CDR3 region has the DNA TGTGCCAGCTCAACGACAGAGCGGGATATCTACAATGAGCAGTTCTTC. Its translation is CASSTTERDIYNEQFF.

V and J are TRBV5-8 and TRBJ2-3; no firm D call. This CDR3 is built from 13 residues. In germline, CDR1 is SGHTS, CDR2 YDEGEE. The V end lost 0 bases, the J end lost 6 bases, and 8 bases lay between the germline ends. The CDR3 loop is CASSLGPKDTQYF. The CDR3 DNA reads TGTGCCAGCAGCTTGGGGCCGAAGGATACGCAGTATTTT.

The V gene is TRBV7-9, the J gene TRBJ2-6; the match to TRBD1 covers 8 bases. The CDR3 extends over 19 amino acids. Germline loops: CDR1 SEHNR, CDR2 FQNEAQ (reference sequence). Trimming took 2 bases from V and 2 from J; bases not matched to a gene: 11. The CDR3 protein is CASSLKGAGGLAGANVLTF. DNA of the CDR3: TGTGCCAGCAGCTTAAAGGGGGCAGGGGGCTTGGCTGGGGCCAACGTCCTGACTTTC.

The chain employs TRBV19 and TRBJ2-1, with 7 bases fitting TRBD1. Germline trimming cut 1 base from V and 0 bases from J; bases unmatched to any gene: 3. CDR3 length: 16 residues. Per germline, CDR1 LNHDA and CDR2 SQIVND (reference sequence). CDR3 residues: CASSIGRGSSYNEQFF. CDR3 nucleotide sequence: TGTGCCAGTAGTATAGGCAGGGGGAGCTCCTACAATGAGCAGTTCTTC.

The chain carries TRBV4-1 and TRBJ2-1, with 7 bases lining up with TRBD2. The germline V gene encodes CDR1 MGHRA and CDR2 YSYEKL. This CDR3 region has 17 residues. Trimming at V came to 4 bases and at J to 4 bases, leaving 13 bases not matched to a gene. This CDR3 is CASSPLKWEGPYNEQFF. CDR3 nucleotide sequence: TGCGCCAGCAGCCCGCTGAAGTGGGAGGGCCCTTACAATGAGCAGTTCTTC.